This paragraph covers one T cell receptor beta chain sequence. Its antigen remains unidentified. The data derive from a study of T cells expressing NK-cell markers. Looking at the study overall: Seven of the eight sequenced donors were classified as HCMV-seropositive, and one was classified as seronegative. Study-wide findings and caveats: Over 5 donors carried dominant NKG2C+ clonotypes that made up about 1.0-7.0% of their CD8+ T cells.

CDR3 length: 13 residues. Germline assignment: CDR1 DFQATT and CDR2 SNEGSKA (reference sequence). From its re-call of the 5' RACE reads, TCRdb lists each CDR3 protein once, without DNA. Recorded for this sample: roughly 110,000 distinct CDR3 sequences. Sample: blood T cells: a sorted CD56 or NKG2C T cell subset, CD4+ or CD8+ T cells, or bulk PBMC T cells (not recorded which). The V call is TRBV20-1, the J call TRBJ2-7. The receptor was isolated from a woman aged 18-70 years in good health. CDR3: CSAPDKRSQEQYF.